These 9 T cell receptor beta chains share one sample of origin, sequenced in a study of cytomegalovirus exposure and HLA in healthy donors (dated by TCRdb to the late 2010s). The library was obtained by the immunoSEQ multiplex PCR assay. TCRdb holds this immuneACCESS table with in-frame rearrangements only. Some clones are missing; in checked studies, unresolved V genes explain under half, and the rest has no known cause. The sample records roughly 300,000 clones, approximately 86% of which are singletons. The ten largest clones add up to roughly 1.2% of the sample. The sample was PBMCs. These receptors all stem from a woman under 40 in good health and CMV-seropositive.

This clone showed up many times. The chain has TRBV2 and TRBJ2-5; TRBD1 aligns across 8 bases. CDR1 SNHLY and CDR2 FYNNEI come from the germline V gene. Trimming at V came to 4 bases and at J to 2 bases, leaving 6 bases not matched to a gene. This CDR3 has 15 amino acids. The CDR3 region has the DNA TGTGCCAGCAGTGCCGGGACAGGAGGACAAGAGACCCAGTACTTC. Translated, it gives CASSAGTGGQETQYF. Based on the CDR3 plus reference TRBV2 and TRBJ2-5, the full variable domain is EPEVTQTPSHQVTQMGQEVILRCVPISNHLYFYWYRQILGQKVEFLVSFYNNEISEKSEIFDDQFSVERPDGSNFTLKIRSTKLEDSAMYFCASSAGTGGQETQYFGPGTRLLVL.

The sample holds a few counts of this clone. V is TRBV18 and J is TRBJ2-6, with D possibly being TRBD1 (6 bases). Trimming removed 6 bases from V and 0 bases from J, with 9 bases in between. The CDR3 runs 15 residues. Germline lookup yields CDR1 KGHSH and CDR2 LQKENI. This CDR3 reads CASSKGGSGANVLTF. The CDR3 nucleotides are TGTGCCAGCTCCAAAGGGGGCTCTGGGGCCAACGTCCTGACTTTC.

A few counts support this clone. V usage is TRBV5-8 and J usage is TRBJ2-3; 11 bases agree with TRBD1. The CDR3 extends over 13 amino acids. V lost 5 bases, J lost 6 bases, and 2 bases stayed unmatched. CDR1 and CDR2 (germline): SGHTS, YDEGEE. The CDR3 region is CASRGQGVDTQYF. CDR3 sequence (DNA): TGTGCCAGCAGGGGACAGGGGGTGGATACGCAGTATTTT.

V is TRBV14 and J is TRBJ2-1; weak D call: TRBD1 (5 bases). The CDR3 contains 16 residues. Per the germline V gene, CDR1 is SGHDN and CDR2 is FVKESK. V was clipped by 1 base and J by 0 bases, with 10 bases between them. The CDR3 spells CASSQVGTGSYNEQFF. The CDR3 DNA reads as TGTGCCAGCAGCCAAGTAGGAACAGGCTCCTACAATGAGCAGTTCTTC.

The genes are TRBV2 and TRBJ2-4, with D perhaps being TRBD1 or TRBD2 (5 bases each). The CDR3 is made up of 18 amino acids. V was cut by 6 bases and J by 8 bases, with 29 bases left in between. The V gene's germline CDR1 is SNHLY and CDR2 FYNNEI. CDR3 sequence: CASSQFGALQTTADIQYF. In DNA form, the CDR3 reads TGTGCCAGCAGCCAATTCGGGGCGCTCCAAACGACCGCAGACATTCAGTACTTC. Looking up the rest from reference TRBV2 and TRBJ2-4 gives the full variable domain: EPEVTQTPSHQVTQMGQEVILRCVPISNHLYFYWYRQILGQKVEFLVSFYNNEISEKSEIFDDQFSVERPDGSNFTLKIRSTKLEDSAMYFCASSQFGALQTTADIQYFGAGTRLSVL.

The chain carries TRBV5-4 and TRBJ2-3; D not certain. V lost 2 bases to trimming and J lost 1 base, with 8 bases between them. Germline loops: CDR1 SGHNT, CDR2 YYREEE (reference sequence). This CDR3 contains 14 residues. The CDR3 DNA follows: TGTGCCAGCAGCTTAATTTCCCGCACAGATACGCAGTATTTT. Residues: CASSLISRTDTQYF.

The chain combines TRBV2 with TRBJ2-4; a weak D match, TRBD1 (6 bases). CDR3 size: 11 residues. V lost 8 bases and J lost 15, with 17 bases in between. Germline CDR1 SNHLY, CDR2 FYNNEI. In DNA, the CDR3 is TGTGCCAGCGTTTATGAGGGGGTCGGGTACTTC. This gives the protein CASVYEGVGYF.

This clone was found a few times. The V call is TRBV29-1, the J call TRBJ1-2; tentative D call: TRBD1 (5 bases). Germline CDR1 reads SQVTM; CDR2 reads ANQGSEA. Between the trimmed V and J ends, which lost 5 bases and 8 bases, there was a span of 12 bases. This CDR3 contains 11 residues. This CDR3 reads CSVPRVEGYTF. The CDR3 nucleotides are TGCAGCGTTCCCAGGGTAGAAGGCTACACCTTC. The full variable domain, in which reference TRBV29-1 and TRBJ1-2 provide the parts outside the CDR3, is SAVISQKPSRDICQRGTSLTIQCQVDSQVTMMFWYRQQPGQSLTLIATANQGSEATYESGFVIDKFPISRPNLTFSTLTVSNMSPEDSSIYLCSVPRVEGYTFGSGTRLTVV.

V usage is TRBV28 and J usage is TRBJ2-7, with 7 bases fitting TRBD2. The CDR3 covers 14 residues. The V segment lost 6 bases and the J segment 3 bases; nucleotides outside the gene matches: 8. Germline V gene data show CDR1 as MDHEN and CDR2 as SYDVKM. In DNA, the CDR3 is TGTGCCAGCAGACCGGGTCTAGCGGTCTACGAGCAGTACTTC. This encodes CASRPGLAVYEQYF. The full variable domain, completed using reference TRBV28 and TRBJ2-7, is DVKVTQSSRYLVKRTGEKVFLECVQDMDHENMFWYRQDPGLGLRLIYFSYDVKMKEKGDIPEGYSVSREKKERFSLILESASTNQTSMYLCASRPGLAVYEQYFGPGTRLTVT.